This T cell receptor beta chain comes out of a study of T cells in Graves' hyperthyroidism and ophthalmopathy. Study-wide results and caveats: Ophthalmopathy was told apart from stable hyperthyroidism by a 13 V-J model.

Graves' hyperthyroidism showing no ophthalmopathy progression within 18 months was considered stable. Researchers barred patients who had uncontrolled infection, other autoimmune disease, pregnancy or lactation. The V gene end was trimmed by 5 bases and the J gene end by 3 bases; junction bases not matched to a gene: 7. Germline CDR1 is LNHDA and CDR2 is SQIVND (reference sequence). CDR3 length equals 15 residues. The investigators amplified TCR beta CDR3 regions from RNA transcripts. A set of HTBI primers served as the primers for a first-round RT-PCR of the TCR CDR3. TCRdb passed the multiplex PCR reads through MiXCR, listing each CDR3 protein once. The sample has 300,000 to 350,000 distinct CDR3 sequences, around 20% seen once. This clonotype was observed a handful of times. What it binds is not known.

The chain uses TRBV19 and TRBJ2-3; TRBD2 aligns across 8 bases. The sequenced material came from blood. The TCR comes from a woman in her forties or fifties with Graves' hyperthyroidism. Here the CDR3 DNA reads TGTGCCAGTAGTGGCTATAGCGGGACGACAGATACGCAGTATTTT. The encoded protein is CASSGYSGTTDTQYF.